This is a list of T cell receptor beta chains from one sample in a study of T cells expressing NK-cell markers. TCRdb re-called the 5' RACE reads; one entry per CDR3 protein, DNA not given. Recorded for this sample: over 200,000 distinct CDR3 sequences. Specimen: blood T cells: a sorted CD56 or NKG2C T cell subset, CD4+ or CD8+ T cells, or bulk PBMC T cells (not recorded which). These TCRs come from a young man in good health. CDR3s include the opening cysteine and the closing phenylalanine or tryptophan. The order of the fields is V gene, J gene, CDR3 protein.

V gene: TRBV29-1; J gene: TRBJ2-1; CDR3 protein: CSVGDSLWNEQFF
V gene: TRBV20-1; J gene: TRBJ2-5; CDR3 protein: CSARVAGNYQYF
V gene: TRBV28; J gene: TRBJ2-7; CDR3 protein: CASKLATGDHEQYF
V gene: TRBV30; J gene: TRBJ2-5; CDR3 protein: CAWTVQETQYF
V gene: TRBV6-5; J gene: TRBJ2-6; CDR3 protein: CASSYGISGANVLTF
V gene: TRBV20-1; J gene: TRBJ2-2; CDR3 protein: CSAAGLPGELFF
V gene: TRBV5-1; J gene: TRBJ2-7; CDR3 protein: CASRRRGQVYEQYF
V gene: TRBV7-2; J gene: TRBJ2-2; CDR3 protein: CASSLATSTTGELFF
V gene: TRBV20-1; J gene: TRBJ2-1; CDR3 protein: CSARDGYRNEQFF
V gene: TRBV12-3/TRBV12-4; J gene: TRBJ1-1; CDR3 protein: CASRLTGNTEAFF
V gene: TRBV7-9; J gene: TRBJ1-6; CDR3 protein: CASSSGRAGGNSPLHF
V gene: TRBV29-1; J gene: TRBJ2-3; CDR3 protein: CSVEDPWREGPDTQYF
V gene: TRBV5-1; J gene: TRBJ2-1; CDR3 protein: CASSRTSGSNEQFF
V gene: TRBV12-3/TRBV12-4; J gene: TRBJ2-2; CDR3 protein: CASSPGDRDGELFF
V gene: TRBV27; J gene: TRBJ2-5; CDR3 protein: CASSSQREVGETQYF
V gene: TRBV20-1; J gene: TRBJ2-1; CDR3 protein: CSARDGASGRANEQFF
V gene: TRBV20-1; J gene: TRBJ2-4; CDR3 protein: CSARKTGGEPKNIQYF
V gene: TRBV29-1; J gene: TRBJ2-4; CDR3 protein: CSVESPRLGKNIQYF
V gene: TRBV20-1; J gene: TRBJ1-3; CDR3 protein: CSARVRASGNTIYF
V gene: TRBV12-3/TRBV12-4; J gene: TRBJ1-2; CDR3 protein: CASSFYAEGYTF